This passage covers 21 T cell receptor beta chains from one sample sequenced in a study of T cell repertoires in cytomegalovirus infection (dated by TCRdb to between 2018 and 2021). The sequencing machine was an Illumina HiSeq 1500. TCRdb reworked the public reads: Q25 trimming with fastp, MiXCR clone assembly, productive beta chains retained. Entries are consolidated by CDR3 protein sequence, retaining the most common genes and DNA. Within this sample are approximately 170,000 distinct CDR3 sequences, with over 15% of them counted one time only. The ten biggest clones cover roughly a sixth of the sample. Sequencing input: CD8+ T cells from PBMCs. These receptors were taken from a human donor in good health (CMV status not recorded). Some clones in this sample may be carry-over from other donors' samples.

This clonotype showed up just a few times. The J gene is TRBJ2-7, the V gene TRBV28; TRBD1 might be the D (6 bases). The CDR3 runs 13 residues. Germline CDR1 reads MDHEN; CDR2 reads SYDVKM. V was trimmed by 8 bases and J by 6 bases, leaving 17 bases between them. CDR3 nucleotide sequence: TGTGCCAGCGCCTATACAGGGCTGGGCGAGCAGTACTTC. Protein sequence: CASAYTGLGEQYF.

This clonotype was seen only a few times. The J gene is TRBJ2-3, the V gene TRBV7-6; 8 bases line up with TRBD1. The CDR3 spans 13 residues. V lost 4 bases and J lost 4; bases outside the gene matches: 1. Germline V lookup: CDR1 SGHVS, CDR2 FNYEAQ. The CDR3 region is CASSSRGPDTQYF. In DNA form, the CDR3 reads TGTGCCAGCAGCTCCAGGGGGCCAGATACGCAGTATTTT. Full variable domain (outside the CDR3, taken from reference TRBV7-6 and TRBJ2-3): GAGVSQSPRYKVTKRGQDVALRCDPISGHVSLYWYRQALGQGPEFLTYFNYEAQQDKSGLPNDRFSAERPEGSISTLTIQRTEQRDSAMYRCASSSRGPDTQYFGPGTRLTVL.

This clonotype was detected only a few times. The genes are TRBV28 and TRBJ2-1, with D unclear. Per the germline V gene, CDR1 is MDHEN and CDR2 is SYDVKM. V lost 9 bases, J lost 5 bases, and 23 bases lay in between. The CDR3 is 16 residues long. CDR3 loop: CASLSTDALENNEQFF. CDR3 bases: TGTGCCAGTTTAAGCACGGACGCCCTTGAGAACAATGAGCAGTTCTTC.

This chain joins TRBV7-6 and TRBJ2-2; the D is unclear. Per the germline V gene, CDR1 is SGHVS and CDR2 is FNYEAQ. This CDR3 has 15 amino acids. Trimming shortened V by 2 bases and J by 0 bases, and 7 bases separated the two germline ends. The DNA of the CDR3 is TGTGCCAGCAGCTTAACGGAAACGAACACCGGGGAGCTGTTTTTT. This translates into CASSLTETNTGELFF.

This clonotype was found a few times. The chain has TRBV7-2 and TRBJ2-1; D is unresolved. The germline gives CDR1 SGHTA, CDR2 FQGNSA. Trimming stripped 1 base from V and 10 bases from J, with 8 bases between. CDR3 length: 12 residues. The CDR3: CASSLGTREQFF. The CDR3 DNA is TGTGCCAGCAGCTTAGGTACTCGAGAGCAGTTCTTC.

In DNA form, the CDR3 reads TGTGCCAGCAGCACCTGGACGTCCTACGAGCAGTACTTC. Its translation is CASSTWTSYEQYF. The chain combines TRBV11-2 with TRBJ2-7; no reliable D call. Germline V gene lookup returns CDR1 SGHAT and CDR2 FQNNGV. V lost 5 bases and J 1 base, leaving 9 bases between the germline ends. There are 13 residues in the CDR3.

CDR3 amino acids: CASIGFMNTEAFF. The CDR3 DNA sequence: TGTGCCAGCATCGGGTTCATGAACACTGAAGCTTTCTTT. The genes are TRBV28 and TRBJ1-1, with unresolved D. V lost 7 bases and J 0 bases, leaving 9 bases between the germline ends. The CDR3 length is 13 residues. CDR1 and CDR2 (germline): MDHEN, SYDVKM.

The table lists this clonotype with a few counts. The DNA for the CDR3 is TGTGCCAGTAAGGGGCTAGCGGGAGGCCTTGGTAACATTCAGTACTTC. It encodes CASKGLAGGLGNIQYF. The J gene is TRBJ2-4, the V gene TRBV2; 11 bases line up with TRBD2. V dropped 9 bases and J dropped 7; count of bases not matched to a gene: 14. Per the germline V gene, CDR1 is SNHLY and CDR2 is FYNNEI. CDR3 length equals 16 residues.

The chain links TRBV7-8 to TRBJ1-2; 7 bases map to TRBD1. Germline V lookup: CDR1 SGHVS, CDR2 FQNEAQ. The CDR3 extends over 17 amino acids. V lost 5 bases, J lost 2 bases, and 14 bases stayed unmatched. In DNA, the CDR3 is TGTGCCAGCAGCCCCCAGAGAAGATGGACAGGCAACTATGGCTACACCTTC. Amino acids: CASSPQRRWTGNYGYTF.

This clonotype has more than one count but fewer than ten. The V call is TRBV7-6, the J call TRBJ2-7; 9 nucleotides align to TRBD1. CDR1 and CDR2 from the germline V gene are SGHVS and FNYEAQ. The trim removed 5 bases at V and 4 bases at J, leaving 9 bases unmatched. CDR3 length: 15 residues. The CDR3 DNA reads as TGTGCCAGCAGCCCGGGACAGGGAGGCTATTACGAGCAGTACTTC. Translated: CASSPGQGGYYEQYF.

The CDR3 region is CASSQLGQEMFF. The CDR3 nucleotides read TGTGCCAGCAGCCAGTTGGGACAGGAAATGTTTTTT. The chain links TRBV7-6 to TRBJ1-4; TRBD1 aligns across 8 bases. J lost 15 bases, V lost 5 bases, and 8 bases had no gene match. Germline V lookup: CDR1 SGHVS, CDR2 FNYEAQ. The CDR3 extends over 12 amino acids.

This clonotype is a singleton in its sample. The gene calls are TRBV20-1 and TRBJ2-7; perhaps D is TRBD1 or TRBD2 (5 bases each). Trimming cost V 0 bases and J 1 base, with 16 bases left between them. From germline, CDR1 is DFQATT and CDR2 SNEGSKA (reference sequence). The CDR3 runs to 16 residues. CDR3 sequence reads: CSAREWDGGRSYEQYF. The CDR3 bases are TGCAGTGCTAGAGAATGGGACGGAGGACGATCCTACGAGCAGTACTTC.

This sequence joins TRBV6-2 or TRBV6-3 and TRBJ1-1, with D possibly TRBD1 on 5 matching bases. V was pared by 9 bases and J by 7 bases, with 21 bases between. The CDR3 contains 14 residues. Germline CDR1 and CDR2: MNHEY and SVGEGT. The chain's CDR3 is CASWLGERPVEAFF. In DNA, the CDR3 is TGTGCCAGTTGGTTGGGGGAGCGTCCTGTTGAAGCTTTCTTT.

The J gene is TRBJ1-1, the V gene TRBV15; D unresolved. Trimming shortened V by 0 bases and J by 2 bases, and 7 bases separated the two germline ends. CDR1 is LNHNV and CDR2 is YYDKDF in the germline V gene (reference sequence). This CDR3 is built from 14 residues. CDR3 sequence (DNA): TGTGCCACCAGCAGAGATCTTGCCAACACTGAAGCTTTCTTT. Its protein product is CATSRDLANTEAFF.

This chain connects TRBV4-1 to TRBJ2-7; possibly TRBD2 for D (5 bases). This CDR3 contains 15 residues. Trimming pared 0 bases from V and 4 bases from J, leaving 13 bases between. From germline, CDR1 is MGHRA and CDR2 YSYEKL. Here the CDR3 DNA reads TGCGCCAGCAGCCAAGATAGGATCGGGATTTACGAGCAGTACTTC. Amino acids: CASSQDRIGIYEQYF.

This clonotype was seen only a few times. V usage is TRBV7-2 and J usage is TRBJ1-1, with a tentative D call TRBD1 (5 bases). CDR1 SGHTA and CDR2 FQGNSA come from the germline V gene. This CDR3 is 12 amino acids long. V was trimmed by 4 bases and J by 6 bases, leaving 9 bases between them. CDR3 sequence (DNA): TGTGCCAGCAGCTATGGGGCCCCTGAAGCTTTCTTT. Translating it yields CASSYGAPEAFF.

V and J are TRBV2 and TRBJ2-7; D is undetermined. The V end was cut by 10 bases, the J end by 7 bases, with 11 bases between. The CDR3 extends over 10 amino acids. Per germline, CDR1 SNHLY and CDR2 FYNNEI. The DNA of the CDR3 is TGTGCCACCGGGCCTCGGGAGCAGTACTTC. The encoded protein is CATGPREQYF.

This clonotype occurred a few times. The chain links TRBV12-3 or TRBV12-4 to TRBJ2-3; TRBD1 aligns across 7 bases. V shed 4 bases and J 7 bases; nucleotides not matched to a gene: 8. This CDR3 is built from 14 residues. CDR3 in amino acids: CASSSTGAENTQYF. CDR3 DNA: TGTGCCAGCAGTTCTACAGGGGCAGAGAATACGCAGTATTTT.

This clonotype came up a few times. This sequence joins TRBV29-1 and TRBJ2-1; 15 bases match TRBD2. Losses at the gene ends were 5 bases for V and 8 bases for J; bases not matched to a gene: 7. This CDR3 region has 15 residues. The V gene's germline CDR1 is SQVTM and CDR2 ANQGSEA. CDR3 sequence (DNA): TGCAGCGTTAATGGACTAGCGGGGGGGCTTTATGAGCAGTTCTTC. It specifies CSVNGLAGGLYEQFF.

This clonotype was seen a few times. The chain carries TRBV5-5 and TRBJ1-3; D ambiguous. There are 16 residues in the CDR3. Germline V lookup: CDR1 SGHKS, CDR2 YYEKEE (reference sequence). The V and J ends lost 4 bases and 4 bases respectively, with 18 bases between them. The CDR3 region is CASSPTWRVGGNTIYF. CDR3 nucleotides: TGTGCCAGCAGCCCTACCTGGAGGGTTGGAGGAAACACCATATATTTT.

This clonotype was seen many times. CDR3 sequence reads: CAISGAGTQETQYF. Written as DNA, the CDR3 is TGTGCCATCAGTGGGGCAGGGACTCAAGAGACCCAGTACTTC. This chain links TRBV10-3 with TRBJ2-5; TRBD2 might be the D (6 bases). The CDR3 loop spans 14 amino acids. V was clipped by 4 bases and J by 2 bases, with 11 bases between them. The germline V gene has CDR1 ENHRY and CDR2 SYGVKD.